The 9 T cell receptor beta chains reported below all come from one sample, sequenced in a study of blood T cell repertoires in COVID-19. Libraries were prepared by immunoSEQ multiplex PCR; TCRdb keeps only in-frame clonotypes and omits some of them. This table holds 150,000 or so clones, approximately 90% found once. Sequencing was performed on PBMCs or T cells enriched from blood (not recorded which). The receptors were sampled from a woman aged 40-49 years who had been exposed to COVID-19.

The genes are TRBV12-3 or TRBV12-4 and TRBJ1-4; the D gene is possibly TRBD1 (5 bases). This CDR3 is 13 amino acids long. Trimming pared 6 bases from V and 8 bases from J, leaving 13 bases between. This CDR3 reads CASRWGLGEKLFF. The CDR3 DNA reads TGTGCCAGCAGGTGGGGCCTGGGAGAAAAACTGTTTTTT.

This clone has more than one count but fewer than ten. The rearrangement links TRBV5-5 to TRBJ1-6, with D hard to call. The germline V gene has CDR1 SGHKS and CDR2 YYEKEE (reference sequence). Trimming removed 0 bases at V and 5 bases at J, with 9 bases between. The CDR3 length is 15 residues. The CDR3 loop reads CASSLVAGHNSPLHF. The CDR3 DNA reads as TGTGCCAGCAGCTTGGTAGCCGGCCATAATTCACCCCTCCACTTT.

In nucleotides, the CDR3 is TGTGCCAGTAGTACCGGACTAGCGGGGCAAGAGACCCAGTACTTC. Translating it yields CASSTGLAGQETQYF. The J gene is TRBJ2-5, the V gene TRBV19, with 12 bases lining up with TRBD2. V dropped 4 bases and J dropped 2; count of bases not matched to a gene: 2. This CDR3 has 15 amino acids. Per the germline V gene, CDR1 is LNHDA and CDR2 is SQIVND (reference sequence). Full variable domain (rest looked up from reference TRBV19 and TRBJ2-5): DGGITQSPKYLFRKEGQNVTLSCEQNLNHDAMYWYRQDPGQGLRLIYYSQIVNDFQKGDIAEGYSVSREKKESFPLTVTSAQKNPTAFYLCASSTGLAGQETQYFGPGTRLLVL.

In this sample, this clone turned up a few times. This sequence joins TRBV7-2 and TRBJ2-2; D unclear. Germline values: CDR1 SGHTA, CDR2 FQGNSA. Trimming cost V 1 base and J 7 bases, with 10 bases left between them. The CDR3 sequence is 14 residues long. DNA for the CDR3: TGTGCCAGCAGCTTAGGCCCACAGAACGGGGAGCTGTTTTTT. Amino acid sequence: CASSLGPQNGELFF.

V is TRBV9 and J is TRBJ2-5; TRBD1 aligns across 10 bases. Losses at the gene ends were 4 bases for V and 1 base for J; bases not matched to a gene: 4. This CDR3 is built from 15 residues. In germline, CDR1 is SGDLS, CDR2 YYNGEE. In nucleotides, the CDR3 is TGTGCCAGCAGCAGACAGGGGGCGCCCCAAGAGACCCAGTACTTC. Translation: CASSRQGAPQETQYF.

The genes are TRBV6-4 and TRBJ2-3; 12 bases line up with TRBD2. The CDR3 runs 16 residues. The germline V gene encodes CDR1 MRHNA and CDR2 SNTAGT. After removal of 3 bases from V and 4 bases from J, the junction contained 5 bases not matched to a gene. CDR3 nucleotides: TGTGCCAGCAGTGAAGGCCTAGCGGGGGGGGCAGATACGCAGTATTTT. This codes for CASSEGLAGGADTQYF.

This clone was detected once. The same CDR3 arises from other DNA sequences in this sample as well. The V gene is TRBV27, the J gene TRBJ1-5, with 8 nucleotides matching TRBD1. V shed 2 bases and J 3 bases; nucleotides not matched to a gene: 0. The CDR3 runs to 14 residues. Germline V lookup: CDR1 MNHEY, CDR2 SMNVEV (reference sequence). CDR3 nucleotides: TGTGCCAGCAGTTTACAGGGGGCCAATCAGCCCCAGCATTTT. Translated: CASSLQGANQPQHF.

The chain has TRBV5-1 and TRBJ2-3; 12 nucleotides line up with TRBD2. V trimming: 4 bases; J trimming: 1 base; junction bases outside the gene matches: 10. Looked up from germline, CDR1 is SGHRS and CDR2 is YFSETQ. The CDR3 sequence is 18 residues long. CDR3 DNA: TGCGCCAGCAGCCCAATCGGAGCTAGCGGGAGGGGCACAGATACGCAGTATTTT. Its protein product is CASSPIGASGRGTDTQYF.

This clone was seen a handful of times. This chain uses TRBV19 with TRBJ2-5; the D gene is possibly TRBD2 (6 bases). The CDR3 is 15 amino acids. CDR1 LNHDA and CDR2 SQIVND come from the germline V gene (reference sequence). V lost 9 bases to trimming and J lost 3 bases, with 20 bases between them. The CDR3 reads CASRNARTGEETQYF. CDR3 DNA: TGTGCCAGCAGAAATGCCCGCACGGGGGAAGAGACCCAGTACTTC.